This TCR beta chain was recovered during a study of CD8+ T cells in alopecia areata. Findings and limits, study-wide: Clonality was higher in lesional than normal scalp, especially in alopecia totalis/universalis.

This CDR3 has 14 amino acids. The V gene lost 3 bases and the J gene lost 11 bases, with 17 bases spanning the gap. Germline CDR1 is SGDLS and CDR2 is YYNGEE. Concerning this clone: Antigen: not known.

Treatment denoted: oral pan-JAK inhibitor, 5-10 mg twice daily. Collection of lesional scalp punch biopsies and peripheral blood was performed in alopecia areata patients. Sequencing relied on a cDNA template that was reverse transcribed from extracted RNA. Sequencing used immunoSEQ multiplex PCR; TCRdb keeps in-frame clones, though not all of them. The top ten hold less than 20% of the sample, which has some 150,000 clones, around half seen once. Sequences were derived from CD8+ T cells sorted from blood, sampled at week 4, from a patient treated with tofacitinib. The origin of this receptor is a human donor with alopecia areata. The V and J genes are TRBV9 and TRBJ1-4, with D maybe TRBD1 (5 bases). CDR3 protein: CASSETQAGIKLFF. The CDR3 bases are TGTGCCAGCAGCGAGACACAGGCGGGAATTAAACTGTTTTTT.